Each of the 9 T cell receptor beta chains below was sequenced from the same sample in a study of tumor and adjacent non-tumor tissue in lung cancer. No cell sorting was done before RNA was extracted from the tissue. More than 3 cm separated this lung sample from the edge of the tumor. A modified ARM-PCR protocol with three rounds of nested PCR amplified TCRbeta. TCRdb processed the multiplex PCR reads anew with MiXCR; each CDR3 protein has one entry. This sample yields tens of thousands of distinct CDR3 sequences, of which about two thirds are seen a single time; about a quarter belongs to the top ten. The specimen sequenced was distant non-tumor lung tissue. The receptors originated from a woman aged 50 to 60 with non-small cell lung cancer.

In regard to this clonotype: This could be a read error, since a much larger clone is one nucleotide away. This is likely a read error, given that the CDR3 carries no conserved phenylalanine or tryptophan at its end. The rearrangement links TRBV5-5 to TRBJ1-1, with TRBD1 identical over 7 bases. Losses at the gene ends were 2 bases for V and 4 bases for J; bases not matched to a gene: 5. Germline V lookup: CDR1 SGHKS, CDR2 YYEKEE (reference sequence). The CDR3 loop spans 14 amino acids. CDR3 in DNA: TGTGCCAGCAGCTTAGGACAGGTGGCCACTGAAGCTTTCCTT. Translating it yields CASSLGQVATEAFL.

Of note for this clonotype: Possible read error: a much larger clone is one base away. The V and J genes are TRBV4-2 and TRBJ2-3; 13 nucleotides agree with TRBD2. CDR3 size: 16 residues. The V gene's germline CDR1 is LGHNA and CDR2 YNFKEQ. The CDR3: CASSQGLAGGTGTQYF. CDR3 bases: TGTGCCAGCAGCCAAGGACTAGCGGGAGGCACAGGTACGCAGTATTTT.

The rearrangement joins TRBV10-3 to TRBJ2-2; tentatively, D is TRBD2 (5 bases). V was cut by 8 bases and J by 0 bases, with 13 bases left in between. Germline assignment: CDR1 ENHRY and CDR2 SYGVKD. CDR3 length: 15 residues. The CDR3 sequence is CAIGTRETNTGELFF. The CDR3 nucleotides read TGTGCCATCGGTACTAGAGAAACGAACACCGGGGAGCTGTTTTTT.

Turning to this clonotype: At one of its ends the junction is not consistent with the germline gene, which may arise from a read error. The chain carries TRBV11-2 and TRBJ2-7; D gene unclear. Germline CDR1 reads SGHAT; CDR2 reads FQNNGV. The CDR3 has 15 amino acids. DNA for the CDR3: TGTGCCAGCAGCTTAGAATTAGGGAACTCCTACGAGCAGTATTTC. Translated, it gives CASSLELGNSYEQYF.

The sample holds one count of this clonotype. This may arise from a read error, as a much more abundant clone is one base away. The chain joins TRBV12-3 or TRBV12-4 to TRBJ1-1; D is ambiguous. CDR3 length: 14 residues. The CDR3 is CASCFSAMNTEAFF. CDR3 bases: TGTGCCAGCTGTTTTTCAGCTATGAACACTGAAGCTTTCTTT.

This clonotype was picked up one time. The genes are TRBV2 and TRBJ2-3; the D gene is possibly TRBD2 (5 bases). Per germline, CDR1 SNHLY and CDR2 FYNNEI. V lost 6 bases and J 0 bases, leaving 13 bases between the germline ends. The CDR3 consists of 15 residues. CDR3: CASRGSFTSTDTQYF. The CDR3, as DNA: TGTGCCAGCAGAGGGAGCTTCACTAGCACAGATACGCAGTATTTT.

V is TRBV6-6 and J is TRBJ1-5; no clear D gene. CDR3 length: 13 amino acids. Trimming left V 10 bases short and J 5 bases short, with 15 bases between. Germline assignment: CDR1 MNHNY and CDR2 SVGAGI (reference sequence). CDR3 sequence reads: CANSHGSDQPQHF. The CDR3 nucleotides read TGTGCCAACAGCCATGGGTCGGATCAGCCCCAGCATTTT.

This clonotype turned up a few times. A read error may be the cause here, since a much bigger clone is one base away. The chain employs TRBV20-1 and TRBJ2-5, with 7 bases fitting TRBD1. The J segment lost 3 bases and the V segment lost 7 bases, leaving 14 bases of the junction unmatched. There are 15 residues in the CDR3. The germline CDR1 and CDR2 sequences are DFQATT and SNEGSKA (reference sequence). CDR3 loop: CSVRATGDSKETQYF. The CDR3 DNA reads as TGCAGTGTTAGGGCAACAGGGGATTCTAAAGAGACCCAGTACTTC.

A remark on this clonotype: This may arise from a read error, as a much more abundant clone is one base away. This chain connects TRBV20-1 to TRBJ1-5; D might be TRBD1 (6 bases). This CDR3 spans 16 amino acids. Germline values: CDR1 DFQATT, CDR2 SNEGSKA (reference sequence). The CDR3 DNA sequence: TGCAATGCGTTAACGCCTCAGGGGAGTAGCAATCAGCCCCAGCATTTT. As protein: CNALTPQGSSNQPQHF.